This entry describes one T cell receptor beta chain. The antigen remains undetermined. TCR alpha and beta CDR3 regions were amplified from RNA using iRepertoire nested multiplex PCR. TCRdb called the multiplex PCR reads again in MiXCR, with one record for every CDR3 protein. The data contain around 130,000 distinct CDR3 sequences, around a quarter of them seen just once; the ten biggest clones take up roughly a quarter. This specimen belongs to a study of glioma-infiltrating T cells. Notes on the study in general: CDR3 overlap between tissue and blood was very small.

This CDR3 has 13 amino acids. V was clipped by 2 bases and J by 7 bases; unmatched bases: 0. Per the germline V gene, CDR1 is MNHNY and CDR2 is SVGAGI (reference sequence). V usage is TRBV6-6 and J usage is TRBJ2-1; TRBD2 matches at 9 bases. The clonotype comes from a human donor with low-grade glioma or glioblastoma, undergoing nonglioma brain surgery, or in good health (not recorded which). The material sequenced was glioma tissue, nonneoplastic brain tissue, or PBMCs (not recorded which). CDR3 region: CASSYSGRNEQFF. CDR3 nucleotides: TGTGCCAGCAGTTACAGCGGGAGGAATGAGCAGTTCTTC.